Sequencing of this T cell receptor beta chain was carried out in a study of CD8 T cells in ankylosing spondylitis. Study outcomes and limitations: Researchers reportedly found disease-linked clones significantly enriched in matched ankylosing spondylitis synovial fluid. A motif of 8 or 9 highly homologous TCR beta variants was seen as apparently characteristic of ankylosing spondylitis blood. Earlier studies detected some motif variants in reactive arthritis synovial fluid and blood.

Trimming took 3 bases from V and 7 from J; bases not matched to a gene: 11. CDR3 size: 15 residues. This clonotype appeared a few times. The antigen remains unidentified. Library preparation for TCR beta used quantitative 5'-RACE with molecular barcodes. TCRdb fed the 5' RACE reads into MiXCR, producing one record per CDR3 protein. The sample holds approximately 140,000 distinct CDR3 sequences, under 20% seen once. The sample consisted of blood, either unsorted or a sorted T cell fraction (not recorded which). This rearrangement joins TRBV12-3 or TRBV12-4 to TRBJ2-7; 8 positions match TRBD2. This clonotype originated in a male donor with ankylosing spondylitis. CDR3 amino acids: CASSFRASGPGEQYF. The CDR3 DNA sequence: TGTGCCAGCAGTTTTCGGGCTAGCGGGCCGGGGGAGCAGTACTTC.